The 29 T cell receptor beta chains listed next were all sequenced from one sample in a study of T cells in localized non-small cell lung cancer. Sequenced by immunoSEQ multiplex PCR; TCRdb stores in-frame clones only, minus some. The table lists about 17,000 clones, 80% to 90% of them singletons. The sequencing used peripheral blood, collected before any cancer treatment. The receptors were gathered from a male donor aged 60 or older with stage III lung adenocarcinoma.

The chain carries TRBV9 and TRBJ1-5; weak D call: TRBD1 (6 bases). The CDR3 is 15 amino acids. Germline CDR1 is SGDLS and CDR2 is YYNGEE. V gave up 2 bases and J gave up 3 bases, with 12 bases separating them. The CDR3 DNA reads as TGTGCCAGCAGCGTTGGGGGGGCCGACAATCAGCCCCAGCATTTT. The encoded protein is CASSVGGADNQPQHF.

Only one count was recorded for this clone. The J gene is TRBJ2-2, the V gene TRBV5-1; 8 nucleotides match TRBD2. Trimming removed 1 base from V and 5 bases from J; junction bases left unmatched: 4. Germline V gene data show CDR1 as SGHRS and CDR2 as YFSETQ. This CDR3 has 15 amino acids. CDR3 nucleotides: TGCGCCAGCAGCTTGACAACGGGAGGGACCGGGGAGCTGTTTTTT. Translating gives CASSLTTGGTGELFF.

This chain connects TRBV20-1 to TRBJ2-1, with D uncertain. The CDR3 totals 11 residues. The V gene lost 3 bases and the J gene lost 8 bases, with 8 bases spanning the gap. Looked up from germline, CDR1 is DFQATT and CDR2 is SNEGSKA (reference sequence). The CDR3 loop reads CSASLVDEQFF. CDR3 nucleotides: TGCAGTGCTAGTCTCGTCGATGAGCAGTTCTTC.

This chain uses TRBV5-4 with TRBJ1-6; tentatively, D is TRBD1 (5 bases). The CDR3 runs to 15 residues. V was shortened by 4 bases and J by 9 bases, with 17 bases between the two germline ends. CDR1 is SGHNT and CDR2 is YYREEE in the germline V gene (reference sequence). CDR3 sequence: CASSPGNSERSPLHF. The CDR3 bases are TGTGCCAGCAGCCCAGGGAATTCGGAACGTTCACCCCTCCACTTT. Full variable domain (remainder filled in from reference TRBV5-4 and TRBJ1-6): ETGVTQSPTHLIKTRGQQVTLRCSSQSGHNTVSWYQQALGQGPQFIFQYYREEENGRGNFPPRFSGLQFPNYSSELNVNALELDDSALYLCASSPGNSERSPLHFGNGTRLTVT.

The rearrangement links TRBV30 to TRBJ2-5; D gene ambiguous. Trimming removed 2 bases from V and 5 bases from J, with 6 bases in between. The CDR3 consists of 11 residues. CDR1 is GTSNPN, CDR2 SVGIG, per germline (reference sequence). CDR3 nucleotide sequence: TGTGCCTGGAGTTTATCCGAGACCCAGTACTTC. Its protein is CAWSLSETQYF.

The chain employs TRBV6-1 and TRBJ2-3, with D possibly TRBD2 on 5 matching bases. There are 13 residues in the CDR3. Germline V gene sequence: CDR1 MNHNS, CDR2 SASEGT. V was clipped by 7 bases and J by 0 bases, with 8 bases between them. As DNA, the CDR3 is TGTGCCAGCATACGAGGGAGCACAGATACGCAGTATTTT. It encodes CASIRGSTDTQYF.

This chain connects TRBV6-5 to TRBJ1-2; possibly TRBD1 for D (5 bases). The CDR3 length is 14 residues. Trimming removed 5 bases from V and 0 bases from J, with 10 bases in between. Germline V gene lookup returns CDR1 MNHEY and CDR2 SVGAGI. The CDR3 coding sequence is TGTGCCAGCAGTGCTGGACAATCTAACTATGGCTACACCTTC. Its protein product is CASSAGQSNYGYTF.

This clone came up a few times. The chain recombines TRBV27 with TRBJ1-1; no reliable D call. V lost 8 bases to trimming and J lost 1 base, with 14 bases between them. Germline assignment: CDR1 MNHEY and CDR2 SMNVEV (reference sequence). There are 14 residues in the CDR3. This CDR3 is CASALFMGNTEAFF. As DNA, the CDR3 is TGTGCCAGCGCGTTATTCATGGGGAACACTGAAGCTTTCTTT.

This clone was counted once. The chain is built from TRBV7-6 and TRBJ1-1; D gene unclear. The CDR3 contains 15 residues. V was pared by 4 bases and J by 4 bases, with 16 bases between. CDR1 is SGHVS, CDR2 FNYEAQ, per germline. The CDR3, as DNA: TGTGCCAGCAGCTCCGGGTATCGCGAGCTCACTGAAGCTTTCTTT. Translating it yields CASSSGYRELTEAFF.

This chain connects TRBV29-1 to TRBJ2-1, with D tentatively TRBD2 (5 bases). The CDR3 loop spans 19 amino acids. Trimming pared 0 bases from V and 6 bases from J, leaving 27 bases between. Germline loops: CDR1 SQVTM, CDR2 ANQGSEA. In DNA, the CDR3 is TGCAGCGTTGAAGATCGGGGAAACACACGGTCCCTGCGGTCCAATGAGCAGTTCTTC. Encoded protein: CSVEDRGNTRSLRSNEQFF.

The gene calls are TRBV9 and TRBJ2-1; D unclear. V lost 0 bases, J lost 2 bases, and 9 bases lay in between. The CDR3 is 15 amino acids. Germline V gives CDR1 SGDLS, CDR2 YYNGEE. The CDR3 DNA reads TGTGCCAGCAGCGTAGTGGCATCACCCTACAATGAGCAGTTCTTC. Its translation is CASSVVASPYNEQFF.

The CDR3 here is CAWSVQVQETQYF. For the CDR3, the DNA is TGTGCCTGGAGTGTGCAGGTCCAAGAGACCCAGTACTTC. The chain employs TRBV30 and TRBJ2-5; D is uncertain. The CDR3 loop spans 13 amino acids. CDR1 and CDR2 (germline): GTSNPN, SVGIG (reference sequence). Trimming cost V 0 bases and J 1 base, with 6 bases left between them.

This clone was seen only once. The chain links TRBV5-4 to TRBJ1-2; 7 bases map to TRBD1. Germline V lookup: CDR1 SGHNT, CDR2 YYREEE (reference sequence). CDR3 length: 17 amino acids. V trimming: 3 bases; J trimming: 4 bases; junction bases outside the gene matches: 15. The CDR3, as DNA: TGTGCCAGCAGCTCTGGTCTTAGACAGGGTAGGTCCTATGGCTACACCTTC. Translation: CASSSGLRQGRSYGYTF.

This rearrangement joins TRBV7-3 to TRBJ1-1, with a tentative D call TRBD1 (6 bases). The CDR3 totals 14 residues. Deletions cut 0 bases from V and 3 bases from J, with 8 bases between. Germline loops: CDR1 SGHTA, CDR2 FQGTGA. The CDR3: CASSLTPGDTEAFF. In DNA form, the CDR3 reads TGTGCCAGCAGCTTAACTCCAGGGGACACTGAAGCTTTCTTT.

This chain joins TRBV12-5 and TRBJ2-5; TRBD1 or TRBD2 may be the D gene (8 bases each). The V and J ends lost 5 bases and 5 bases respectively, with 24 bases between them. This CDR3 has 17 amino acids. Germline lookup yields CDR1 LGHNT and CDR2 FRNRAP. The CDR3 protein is CASGPGGATGVLETQYF. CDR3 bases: TGTGCTAGTGGTCCGGGGGGGGCGACAGGGGTTTTGGAGACCCAGTACTTC.

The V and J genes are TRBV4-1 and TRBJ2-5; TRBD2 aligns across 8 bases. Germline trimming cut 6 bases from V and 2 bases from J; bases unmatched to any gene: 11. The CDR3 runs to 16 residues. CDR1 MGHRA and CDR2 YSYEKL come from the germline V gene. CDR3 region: CASSIPPTSGQETQYF. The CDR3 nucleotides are TGCGCCAGCAGTATCCCCCCCACTAGCGGACAAGAGACCCAGTACTTC.

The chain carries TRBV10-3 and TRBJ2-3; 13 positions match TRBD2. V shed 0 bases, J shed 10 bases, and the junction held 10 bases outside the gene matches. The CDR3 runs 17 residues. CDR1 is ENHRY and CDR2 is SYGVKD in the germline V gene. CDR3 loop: CAISESGGLAGTPAQYF. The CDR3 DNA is TGTGCCATCAGTGAGTCGGGGGGACTAGCGGGAACCCCGGCGCAGTATTTT.

The CDR3 bases are TGTGCCAGCAGTGAAGTGGGGGCTTGGAGCTACACCTTC. Its protein is CASSEVGAWSYTF. The chain recombines TRBV6-1 with TRBJ1-2, with a weak D call TRBD1 (6 bases). The germline CDR1 and CDR2 sequences are MNHNS and SASEGT. V was cut by 1 base and J by 9 bases, with 12 bases left in between. The CDR3 extends over 13 amino acids.

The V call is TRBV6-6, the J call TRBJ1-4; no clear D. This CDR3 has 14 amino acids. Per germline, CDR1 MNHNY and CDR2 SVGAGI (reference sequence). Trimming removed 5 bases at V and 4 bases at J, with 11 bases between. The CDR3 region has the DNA TGTGCCAGCAGTCTTGGTGGCCTTAATGAAAAACTGTTTTTT. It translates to CASSLGGLNEKLFF.

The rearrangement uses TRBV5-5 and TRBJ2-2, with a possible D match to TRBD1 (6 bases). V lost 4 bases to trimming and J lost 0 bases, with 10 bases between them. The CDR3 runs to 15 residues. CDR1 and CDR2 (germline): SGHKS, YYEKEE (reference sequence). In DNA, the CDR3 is TGTGCCAGCAGCCCGACAGGCGCGAACACCGGGGAGCTGTTTTTT. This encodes CASSPTGANTGELFF.

As DNA, the CDR3 is TGTGCCAGCAGCGTAGGGTCGTATGGGGAGACCCAGTACTTC. It is translated as CASSVGSYGETQYF. The J gene is TRBJ2-5, the V gene TRBV9; D unclear. The germline V and J ends were trimmed by 0 bases and 5 bases, with 11 bases remaining between them. This CDR3 spans 14 amino acids. Germline V lookup: CDR1 SGDLS, CDR2 YYNGEE.

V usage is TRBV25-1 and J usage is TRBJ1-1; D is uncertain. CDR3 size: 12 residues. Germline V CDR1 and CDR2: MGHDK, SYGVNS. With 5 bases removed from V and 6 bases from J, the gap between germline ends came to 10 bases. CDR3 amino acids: CASSFSASEAFF. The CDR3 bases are TGTGCCAGCAGTTTCAGCGCCTCTGAAGCTTTCTTT.

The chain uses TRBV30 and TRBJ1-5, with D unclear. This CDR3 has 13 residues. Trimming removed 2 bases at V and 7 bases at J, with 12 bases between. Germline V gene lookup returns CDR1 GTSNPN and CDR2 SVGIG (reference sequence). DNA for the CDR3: TGTGCCTGGAGTCCGGGATCGGGCCAGCCCCAGCATTTT. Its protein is CAWSPGSGQPQHF.

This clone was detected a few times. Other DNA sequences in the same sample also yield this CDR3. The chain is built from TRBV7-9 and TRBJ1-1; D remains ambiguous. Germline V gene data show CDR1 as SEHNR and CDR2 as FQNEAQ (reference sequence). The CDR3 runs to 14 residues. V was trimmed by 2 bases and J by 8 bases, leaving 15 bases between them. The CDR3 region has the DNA TGTGCCAGCAGCTTACTCAACCACGGGGTGGAAGCTTTCTTT. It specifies CASSLLNHGVEAFF. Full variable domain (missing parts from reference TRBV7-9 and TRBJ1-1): DTGVSQNPRHKITKRGQNVTFRCDPISEHNRLYWYRQTLGQGPEFLTYFQNEAQLEKSRLLSDRFSAERPKGSFSTLEIQRTEQGDSAMYLCASSLLNHGVEAFFGQGTRLTVV.

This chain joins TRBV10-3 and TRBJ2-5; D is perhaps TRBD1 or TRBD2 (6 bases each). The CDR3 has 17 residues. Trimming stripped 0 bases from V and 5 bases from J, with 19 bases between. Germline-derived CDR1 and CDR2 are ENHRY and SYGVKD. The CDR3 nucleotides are TGTGCCATCAGTGAGTCGAGGGGGAGTTTGCGGGGTGAGACCCAGTACTTC. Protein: CAISESRGSLRGETQYF.

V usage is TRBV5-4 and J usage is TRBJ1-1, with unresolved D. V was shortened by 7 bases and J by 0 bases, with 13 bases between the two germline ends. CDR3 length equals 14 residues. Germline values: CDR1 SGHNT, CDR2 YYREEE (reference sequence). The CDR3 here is CASRGRNMNTEAFF. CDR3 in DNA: TGTGCCAGCCGGGGAAGAAATATGAACACTGAAGCTTTCTTT.

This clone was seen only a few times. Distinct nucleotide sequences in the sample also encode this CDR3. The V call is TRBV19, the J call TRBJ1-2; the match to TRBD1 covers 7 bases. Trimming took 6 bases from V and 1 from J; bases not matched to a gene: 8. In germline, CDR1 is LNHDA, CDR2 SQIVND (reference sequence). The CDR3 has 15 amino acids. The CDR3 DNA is TGTGCCAGTAGCCGCGGGGACAGCGGTAACTATGGCTACACCTTC. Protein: CASSRGDSGNYGYTF. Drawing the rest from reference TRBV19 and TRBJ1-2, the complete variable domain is DGGITQSPKYLFRKEGQNVTLSCEQNLNHDAMYWYRQDPGQGLRLIYYSQIVNDFQKGDIAEGYSVSREKKESFPLTVTSAQKNPTAFYLCASSRGDSGNYGYTFGSGTRLTVV.

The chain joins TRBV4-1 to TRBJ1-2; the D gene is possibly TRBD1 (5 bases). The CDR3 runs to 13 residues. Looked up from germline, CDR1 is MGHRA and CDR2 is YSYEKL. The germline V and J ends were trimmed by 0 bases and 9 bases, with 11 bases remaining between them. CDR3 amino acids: CASSQDGGTSYTF. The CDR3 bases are TGCGCCAGCAGCCAAGATGGAGGGACGAGCTACACCTTC.

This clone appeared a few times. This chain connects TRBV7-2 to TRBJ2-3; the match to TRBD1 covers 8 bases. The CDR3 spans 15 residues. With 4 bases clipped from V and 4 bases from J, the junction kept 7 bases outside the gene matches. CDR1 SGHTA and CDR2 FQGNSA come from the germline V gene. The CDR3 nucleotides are TGTGCCAGCAGCTCCGCGGCAGGGGGCCCAGATACGCAGTATTTT. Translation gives CASSSAAGGPDTQYF.